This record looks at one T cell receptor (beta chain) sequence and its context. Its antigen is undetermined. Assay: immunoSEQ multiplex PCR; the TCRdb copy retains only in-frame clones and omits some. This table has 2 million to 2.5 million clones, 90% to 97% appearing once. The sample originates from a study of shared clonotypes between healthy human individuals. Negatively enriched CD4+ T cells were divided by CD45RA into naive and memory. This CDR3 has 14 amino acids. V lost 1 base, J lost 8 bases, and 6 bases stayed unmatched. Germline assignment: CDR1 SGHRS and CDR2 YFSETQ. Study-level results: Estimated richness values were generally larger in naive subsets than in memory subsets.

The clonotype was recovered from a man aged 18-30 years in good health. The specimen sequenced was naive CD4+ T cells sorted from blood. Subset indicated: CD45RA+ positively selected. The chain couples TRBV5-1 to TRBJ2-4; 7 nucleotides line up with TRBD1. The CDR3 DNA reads TGCGCCAGCAGCTTGACAGGGGTGGGCGACATTCAGTACTTC. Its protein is CASSLTGVGDIQYF.